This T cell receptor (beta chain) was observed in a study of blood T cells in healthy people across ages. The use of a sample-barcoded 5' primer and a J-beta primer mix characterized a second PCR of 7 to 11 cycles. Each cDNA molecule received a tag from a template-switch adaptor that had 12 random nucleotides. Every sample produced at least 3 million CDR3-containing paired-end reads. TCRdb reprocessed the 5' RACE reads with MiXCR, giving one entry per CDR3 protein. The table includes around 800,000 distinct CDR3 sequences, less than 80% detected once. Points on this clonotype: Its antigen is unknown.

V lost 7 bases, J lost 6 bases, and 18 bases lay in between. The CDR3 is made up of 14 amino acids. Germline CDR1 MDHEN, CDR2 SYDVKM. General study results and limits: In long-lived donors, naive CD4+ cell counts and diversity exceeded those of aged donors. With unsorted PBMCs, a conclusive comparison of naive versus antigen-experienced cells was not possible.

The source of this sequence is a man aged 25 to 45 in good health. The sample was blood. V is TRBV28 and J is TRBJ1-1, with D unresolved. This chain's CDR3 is CASTLAGWRAEAFF. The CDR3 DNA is TGTGCCAGCACCCTCGCCGGATGGCGGGCTGAAGCTTTCTTT. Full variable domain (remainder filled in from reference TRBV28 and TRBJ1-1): DVKVTQSSRYLVKRTGEKVFLECVQDMDHENMFWYRQDPGLGLRLIYFSYDVKMKEKGDIPEGYSVSREKKERFSLILESASTNQTSMYLCASTLAGWRAEAFFGQGTRLTVV.